The rows below give T cell receptor beta chains drawn from one sample of a study of T cell changes during pregnancy in multiple sclerosis. The method was immunoSEQ multiplex PCR; TCRdb's version includes in-frame clones alone and lacks a portion of them. This sample has about 47,000 clones, with approximately 92% found just once. Sample: CD8+ T cells from peripheral blood mononuclear cells, taken in the second trimester of pregnancy. These TCRs come from a female donor with multiple sclerosis, enrolled in a pregnancy study. Both conserved end residues are part of each CDR3. The D gene is left open where the match is weak. A row's size may be missing; if present it is once, few, many or a size class.

j_call clone_size v_call d_call cdr3_length cdr3_aa cdr3_nt
TRBJ1-4 once TRBV7-8 - 15 CASSFSAGADDRLFF TGTGCCAGCAGCTTCTCCGCGGGGGCAGATGATCGGCTGTTTTTT
TRBJ2-2 once TRBV29-1 - 11 CSVGGSGELFF TGCAGCGTTGGGGGCTCCGGGGAGCTGTTTTTT
TRBJ1-4 - TRBV29-1 - 12 CIVTGLGEKLFF TGCATCGTTACAGGGTTGGGCGAAAAACTGTTTTTT
TRBJ1-1 few TRBV20-1 - 10 CSARAGEAFF TGCAGTGCCCGGGCAGGGGAAGCTTTCTTT
TRBJ2-1 - TRBV7-7 TRBD1 17 CASSLGGTGGLGNEQFF TGTGCTAGCAGCTTAGGCGGGACAGGGGGTTTAGGCAATGAGCAGTTCTTC
TRBJ1-1 - TRBV6-5 TRBD1 14 CASITDRGGTEAFF TGTGCCAGCATCACGGACAGGGGTGGAACTGAAGCTTTCTTT
TRBJ2-7 - TRBV6-1 - 13 CASRREGFYEQYF TGTGCCAGCAGGAGAGAGGGTTTCTACGAGCAGTACTTC
TRBJ2-3 once TRBV4-2 TRBD2 14 CASSYGGETDTQYF TGTGCCAGCTCCTACGGGGGGGAGACAGATACGCAGTATTTT
TRBJ2-1 - TRBV7-9 - 12 CASSPGYNEQFF TGTGCCAGCAGCCCAGGCTACAATGAGCAGTTCTTC
TRBJ2-1 - TRBV6-5 TRBD1 15 CASSAPRDRDNEQFF TGTGCCAGCAGTGCCCCCCGGGACAGGGACAATGAGCAGTTCTTC
TRBJ2-3 - TRBV11-3 TRBD2 18 CASSLTSDPLSLADTQYF TGTGCCAGCAGTTTAACTAGCGACCCACTTTCTTTAGCAGATACGCAGTATTTT
TRBJ2-1 - TRBV13 - 12 CASRGSYDEQFF TGTGCCAGCAGGGGTAGCTACGATGAGCAGTTCTTC
TRBJ1-3 - TRBV29-1 - 11 CSVVLGNTIYF TGCAGCGTCGTACTAGGAAACACCATATATTTT
TRBJ2-3 - TRBV19 TRBD2 17 CASSAPTSATSTDTQYF TGTGCCAGTAGTGCTCCAACTAGCGCTACTAGCACAGATACGCAGTATTTT
TRBJ1-2 - TRBV6-1 TRBD1 16 CASSESEGAGGYGYTF TGTGCCAGCAGTGAAAGTGAGGGGGCCGGGGGCTATGGCTACACCTTC
TRBJ2-1 - TRBV4-1 TRBD2 13 CASSYGTSGVMFF TGCGCCAGCAGCTACGGGACTAGCGGAGTAATGTTCTTC
TRBJ2-1 - TRBV9 - 14 CASSPPPTDNEQFF TGTGCCAGCAGCCCCCCCCCGACAGACAATGAGCAGTTCTTC
TRBJ1-5 - TRBV15 - 13 CATSTDNNQPQHF TGTGCCACCAGCACCGACAACAATCAGCCCCAGCATTTT
TRBJ2-2 - TRBV27 - 18 CASSLFVAGAGDTGELFF TGTGCCAGCAGTTTATTCGTTGCGGGGGCAGGCGACACCGGGGAGCTGTTTTTT
TRBJ2-2 - TRBV9 - 13 CASSQTSTGELFF TGTGCCAGCAGCCAGACTAGCACCGGGGAGCTGTTTTTT
TRBJ1-2 - TRBV27 - 15 CASSFGSTDLYGYTF TGTGCCAGCAGTTTTGGGAGTACGGATCTTTATGGCTACACCTTC
TRBJ1-1 - TRBV4-2 - 18 CASSQVFHDTQQRTEAFF TGTGCCAGCAGCCAAGTCTTTCATGATACTCAACAGCGGACTGAAGCTTTCTTT
TRBJ1-1 - TRBV29-1 - 10 CSVEGAGAFF TGCAGCGTTGAAGGGGCAGGGGCTTTCTTT
TRBJ1-2 - TRBV6-5 - 11 CASRAPYGYTF TGTGCCAGCAGAGCTCCCTATGGCTACACCTTC
TRBJ2-3 - TRBV7-3 - 14 CASSLAGGTDTQYF TGTGCCAGCAGCTTGGCCGGGGGCACAGATACGCAGTATTTT
TRBJ2-5 - TRBV4-2 TRBD2 19 CASSQEPPSVAGSGETQYF TGTGCCAGCAGCCAAGAACCCCCATCGGTAGCGGGGAGCGGAGAGACCCAGTACTTC
TRBJ2-7 - TRBV29-1 TRBD1 16 CSAPGQGAIGPYEQYF TGCAGCGCACCGGGACAGGGGGCGATTGGGCCATACGAGCAGTACTTC
TRBJ1-5 - TRBV19 TRBD1 16 CASRHPGGYSNQPQHF TGTGCCAGTAGGCATCCAGGGGGATATAGCAATCAGCCCCAGCATTTT
TRBJ2-5 - TRBV13 TRBD1 13 CASSSGQQETQYF TGTGCCAGCAGCTCGGGACAGCAAGAGACCCAGTACTTC
TRBJ1-4 - TRBV21-1 - 16 CASSQKSQGSGEKLFF TGTGCCAGCAGCCAAAAGTCGCAGGGCTCGGGCGAGAAACTGTTTTTT
TRBJ1-4 - TRBV5-4 - 13 CASSLDREEKLFF TGTGCCAGCAGCTTGGACAGGGAGGAAAAACTGTTTTTT
TRBJ2-1 - TRBV13 TRBD2 15 CASSLSAGVHNEQFF TGTGCCAGCAGCTTATCAGCGGGGGTCCACAATGAGCAGTTCTTC
TRBJ2-7 - TRBV6-1 TRBD2 15 CASSEAPGGSYEQYF TGTGCCAGCAGTGAAGCCCCGGGGGGCTCCTACGAGCAGTACTTC
TRBJ2-1 - TRBV5-8 TRBD1 15 CASSLGQGATYEQFF TGTGCCAGCAGCTTGGGGCAGGGGGCAACCTATGAGCAGTTCTTC
TRBJ1-6 once TRBV14 TRBD1 15 CASSRNRQGSSPLHF TGTGCCAGCAGCCGGAACCGACAGGGATCTTCACCCCTCCACTTT
TRBJ1-1 - TRBV2 - 15 CASRQSRDKNTEAFF TGTGCCAGCAGACAAAGCCGGGACAAAAACACTGAAGCTTTCTTT
TRBJ2-3 - TRBV6-6 - 16 CASTKVLRLSTDTQYF TGTGCCAGCACTAAAGTCCTCAGACTGAGCACAGATACGCAGTATTTT
TRBJ2-7 once TRBV9 TRBD2 15 CASSEGLAVSDEQYF TGTGCCAGCAGCGAGGGACTAGCCGTTTCGGACGAGCAGTACTTC
TRBJ2-1 - TRBV27 TRBD2 15 CASSLGGGADNEQFF TGTGCCAGCAGTTTAGGCGGGGGGGCAGACAATGAGCAGTTCTTC
TRBJ1-6 few TRBV6-5 - 14 CASTRDSYNSPLHF TGTGCCAGCACCCGGGACTCCTATAATTCACCCCTCCACTTT
TRBJ1-4 - TRBV19 - 14 CASSMKGSNEKLFF TGTGCCAGTAGTATGAAAGGGAGTAATGAAAAACTGTTTTTT
TRBJ2-7 once TRBV9 TRBD2 13 CASSVGGGHEQYF TGTGCCAGCAGCGTGGGCGGGGGGCACGAGCAGTACTTC
TRBJ1-4 - TRBV11-2 TRBD1 11 CASSLGQGGFF TGTGCCAGCAGCTTAGGACAGGGAGGGTTTTTT
TRBJ2-1 - TRBV6-4 TRBD1 16 CASSDSTGSGSNEQFF TGTGCCAGCAGTGACTCGACAGGGTCGGGGAGCAATGAGCAGTTCTTC
TRBJ2-1 - TRBV7-2 TRBD1 14 CASSFFRDSNEQFF TGTGCCAGCAGCTTTTTCCGGGACAGCAATGAGCAGTTCTTC
TRBJ2-3 - TRBV7-3 TRBD2 18 CASSSGVLAGGPEDTQYF TGTGCCAGCAGCTCAGGGGTACTAGCGGGGGGGCCTGAAGATACGCAGTATTTT